This passage covers 24 T cell receptor beta chains from one sample sequenced in a study of cytomegalovirus exposure and HLA in healthy donors. Primers included in the PCR were 60 Vbeta and 13 Jbeta primers. Profiling relied on immunoSEQ multiplex PCR, and the TCRdb table lists in-frame clones only, not all of them. The repertoire holds roughly 100,000 clones, with roughly 73% as singletons. Source material: PBMCs. The receptors originated from a man in his forties in good health and CMV-seronegative.

The chain has TRBV6-5 and TRBJ1-3; 10 nucleotides align to TRBD1. This CDR3 is 15 amino acids long. CDR1 and CDR2 (germline): MNHEY, SVGAGI. V trimming: 5 bases; J trimming: 4 bases; junction bases outside the gene matches: 5. The CDR3 DNA reads as TGTGCCAGCAGTCGACCGGGACAGGGGGGAAACACCATATATTTT. Translating gives CASSRPGQGGNTIYF.

This clone was detected a few times. J is TRBJ2-3 and V is TRBV29-1, with D possibly matching TRBD2 (6 bases). With 4 bases removed from V and 0 bases from J, the gap between germline ends came to 11 bases. Germline lookup yields CDR1 SQVTM and CDR2 ANQGSEA. CDR3 length equals 14 residues. The CDR3 loop is CSVVDGGSTDTQYF. CDR3 DNA sequence: TGCAGCGTTGTAGATGGAGGGAGCACAGATACGCAGTATTTT.

This clone was recorded only once. The J gene is TRBJ2-2, the V gene TRBV19; the D gene is possibly TRBD1 (6 bases). V lost 6 bases and J 3 bases, leaving 8 bases between the germline ends. In germline, CDR1 is LNHDA, CDR2 SQIVND (reference sequence). The CDR3 consists of 13 residues. The DNA of the CDR3 is TGTGCCAGTAGAGACAGGTACACCGGGGAGCTGTTTTTT. It translates to CASRDRYTGELFF.

This clone has only a few counts. This CDR3 is CASSIGGARYGYTF. DNA of the CDR3: TGTGCCAGTAGTATCGGCGGGGCCCGCTATGGCTACACCTTC. The V call is TRBV19, the J call TRBJ1-2; tentative D call: TRBD1 (5 bases). Between the trimmed V and J ends, which lost 3 bases and 4 bases, there was a span of 12 bases. The CDR3 has 14 amino acids. Germline lookup yields CDR1 LNHDA and CDR2 SQIVND (reference sequence). The full variable domain, rest sourced from reference TRBV19 and TRBJ1-2, is DGGITQSPKYLFRKEGQNVTLSCEQNLNHDAMYWYRQDPGQGLRLIYYSQIVNDFQKGDIAEGYSVSREKKESFPLTVTSAQKNPTAFYLCASSIGGARYGYTFGSGTRLTVV.

The chain uses TRBV2 and TRBJ1-4; 9 nucleotides agree with TRBD1. CDR1 SNHLY and CDR2 FYNNEI come from the germline V gene. The junction had 5 bases not matched to a gene; V was cut back by 5 bases and J by 7 bases. The CDR3 covers 14 residues. CDR3 bases: TGTGCCAGCAGTACAGGGGGCACGGGTGAAAAACTGTTTTTT. This translates into CASSTGGTGEKLFF. Complete variable domain (other parts from reference TRBV2 and TRBJ1-4): EPEVTQTPSHQVTQMGQEVILRCVPISNHLYFYWYRQILGQKVEFLVSFYNNEISEKSEIFDDQFSVERPDGSNFTLKIRSTKLEDSAMYFCASSTGGTGEKLFFGSGTQLSVL.

The rearrangement links TRBV5-1 to TRBJ1-3; 8 nucleotides agree with TRBD1. Germline assignment: CDR1 SGHRS and CDR2 YFSETQ. CDR3 length equals 15 residues. With V trimmed by 3 bases and J by 7 bases, 9 bases remained unmatched. CDR3 DNA: TGCGCCAGCAGCTCCCGGGGGCAGGGGGCCAACACCATATATTTT. As protein: CASSSRGQGANTIYF.

The chain uses TRBV6-6 and TRBJ1-2; TRBD1 matches at 7 bases. The germline gives CDR1 MNHNY, CDR2 SVGAGI (reference sequence). This CDR3 contains 15 residues. V shed 6 bases, J shed 2 bases, and the junction held 9 bases outside the gene matches. DNA for the CDR3: TGTGCCAGCAGAACCGGACAGGCACTAAACTATGGCTACACCTTC. It encodes CASRTGQALNYGYTF.

The J gene is TRBJ2-7, the V gene TRBV7-6; D is uncertain. The CDR3 runs to 15 residues. V was trimmed by 1 base and J by 2 bases, leaving 12 bases between them. Germline CDR1 and CDR2: SGHVS and FNYEAQ. The CDR3: CASSLGSAVPYEQYF. The CDR3 region has the DNA TGTGCCAGCAGCTTAGGGTCGGCGGTTCCCTACGAGCAGTACTTC.

CDR3 sequence: CASSPGEGELRNEQFF. The CDR3 DNA reads as TGTGCCAGCAGCCCCGGGGAGGGAGAATTGAGGAATGAGCAGTTCTTC. The rearrangement links TRBV7-9 to TRBJ2-1, with TRBD2 matching over 7 bases. The V segment lost 5 bases and the J segment 7 bases; nucleotides outside the gene matches: 14. The CDR3 is 16 amino acids. Germline V gene lookup returns CDR1 SEHNR and CDR2 FQNEAQ (reference sequence).

The J gene is TRBJ1-2, the V gene TRBV5-4; 8 positions agree with TRBD1. The CDR3 is 13 residues long. The J segment lost 4 bases and the V segment lost 3 bases, leaving 2 bases of the junction unmatched. From germline, CDR1 is SGHNT and CDR2 YYREEE (reference sequence). DNA of the CDR3: TGTGCCAGCAGCTCGACAGGGGTCTATGGCTACACCTTC. Translation gives CASSSTGVYGYTF.

This rearrangement joins TRBV11-3 to TRBJ2-7, with 10 bases identical to TRBD1. Trimming cost V 1 base and J 5 bases; bases outside gene matches: 2. Germline CDR1 and CDR2: SGHNT and YENEEA. CDR3 length: 14 residues. The CDR3 spells CASSLAGTGDEQYF. DNA for the CDR3: TGTGCCAGCAGCTTAGCCGGGACAGGGGACGAGCAGTACTTC.

The chain is built from TRBV18 and TRBJ2-7, with 8 bases fitting TRBD2. The CDR3 loop spans 15 amino acids. The germline V gene has CDR1 KGHSH and CDR2 LQKENI. The V and J ends lost 3 bases and 6 bases, in that order; junction bases with no gene match: 10. This CDR3 reads CASSPFARGGGEQYF. The CDR3 DNA reads as TGTGCCAGCTCACCTTTCGCCCGGGGGGGAGGCGAGCAGTACTTC.

J is TRBJ2-7 and V is TRBV5-6, with 12 bases identical to TRBD1. The V segment lost 5 bases and the J segment 7 bases; nucleotides outside the gene matches: 10. The germline gives CDR1 SGHDT, CDR2 YYEEEE. The CDR3 sequence is 15 residues long. CDR3: CASRYGTGGLGEQYF. The DNA for the CDR3 is TGTGCCAGCAGATACGGGACAGGGGGCCTGGGTGAGCAGTACTTC.

The rearrangement joins TRBV5-4 to TRBJ1-2, with D perhaps matching TRBD1 (6 bases). Trimming removed 2 bases at V and 0 bases at J, with 8 bases between. The CDR3 loop spans 14 amino acids. The germline V gene encodes CDR1 SGHNT and CDR2 YYREEE (reference sequence). The CDR3 sequence is CASSFQGTNYGYTF. CDR3 coding DNA: TGTGCCAGCAGCTTCCAGGGGACTAACTATGGCTACACCTTC.

V is TRBV5-1 and J is TRBJ1-1, with D tentatively TRBD1 (5 bases). Germline-derived CDR1 and CDR2 are SGHRS and YFSETQ. CDR3 length equals 14 residues. The V gene lost 0 bases and the J gene lost 2 bases, with 8 bases spanning the gap. CDR3 in DNA: TGCGCCAGCAGCTTGGCGGGGGGAAACACTGAAGCTTTCTTT. The encoded protein is CASSLAGGNTEAFF.

The chain employs TRBV7-9 and TRBJ2-7; 12 nucleotides match TRBD1. J was trimmed by 5 bases and V by 4 bases; bases with no gene match: 12. Germline V lookup: CDR1 SEHNR, CDR2 FQNEAQ (reference sequence). The length of the CDR3 is 17 residues. This CDR3 is CASSSGDRGRWGNEQYF. The DNA for the CDR3 is TGTGCCAGCAGCTCCGGGGACAGGGGGCGCTGGGGGAACGAGCAGTACTTC.

The chain carries TRBV7-2 and TRBJ2-1, with 11 bases identical to TRBD2. The V gene's germline CDR1 is SGHTA and CDR2 FQGNSA. V was clipped by 5 bases and J by 10 bases; unmatched bases: 13. This CDR3 region has 16 residues. This CDR3 reads CASSPTVAGGRREQFF. For the CDR3, the DNA is TGTGCCAGCAGCCCAACTGTAGCGGGGGGGCGTCGGGAGCAGTTCTTC. Drawing the rest from reference TRBV7-2 and TRBJ2-1, the complete variable domain is GAGVSQSPSNKVTEKGKDVELRCDPISGHTALYWYRQSLGQGLEFLIYFQGNSAPDKSGLPSDRFSAERTGGSVSTLTIQRTQQEDSAVYLCASSPTVAGGRREQFFGPGTRLTVL.

This clone occurred a few times. The rearrangement uses TRBV6-5 and TRBJ2-1; D is uncertain. CDR1 MNHEY and CDR2 SVGAGI come from the germline V gene. Deletions cut 4 bases from V and 5 bases from J, with 3 bases between. The CDR3 runs to 11 residues. The CDR3 reads CASSLNNEQFF. CDR3 nucleotide sequence: TGTGCCAGCAGTTTAAACAATGAGCAGTTCTTC.

The CDR3 coding sequence is TGTGCCAGCGTCCTAGTGAACCCGGGACAGGGGTTATACACCGGGGAGCTGTTTTTT. Translation gives CASVLVNPGQGLYTGELFF. This chain links TRBV2 with TRBJ2-2; 10 positions match TRBD1. With 8 bases clipped from V and 3 bases from J, the junction kept 18 bases outside the gene matches. The CDR3 runs to 19 residues. Germline values: CDR1 SNHLY, CDR2 FYNNEI.

The chain has TRBV2 and TRBJ1-2, with a weak D call TRBD1 (5 bases). V was cut by 0 bases and J by 2 bases, with 7 bases left in between. Germline V gene lookup returns CDR1 SNHLY and CDR2 FYNNEI. The CDR3 loop spans 14 amino acids. CDR3 sequence (DNA): TGTGCCAGCAGTGAAGCCCAGGGCAACTATGGCTACACCTTC. Translation gives CASSEAQGNYGYTF.

The chain has TRBV4-1 and TRBJ2-1; 8 nucleotides agree with TRBD2. The J segment lost 8 bases and the V segment lost 1 base, leaving 7 bases of the junction unmatched. Germline CDR1 and CDR2: MGHRA and YSYEKL. The CDR3 sequence is 15 residues long. The CDR3 region is CASSQAGGPRDEQFF. Written as DNA, the CDR3 is TGCGCCAGCAGCCAAGCGGGGGGGCCTAGGGATGAGCAGTTCTTC.

V usage is TRBV2 and J usage is TRBJ2-1; 10 bases match TRBD1. The CDR3 covers 16 residues. V shed 6 bases and J 8 bases; nucleotides not matched to a gene: 13. Germline CDR1 SNHLY, CDR2 FYNNEI. CDR3 coding DNA: TGTGCCAGCAGGAAGACAGGGGGCCCTTCTTGGTATGAGCAGTTCTTC. This encodes CASRKTGGPSWYEQFF.

The J gene is TRBJ1-5, the V gene TRBV15, with 7 bases that match TRBD1. CDR1 is LNHNV and CDR2 is YYDKDF in the germline V gene (reference sequence). With V trimmed by 1 base and J by 7 bases, 7 bases remained unmatched. CDR3 length equals 15 residues. This CDR3 reads CATSRVRQGGQPQHF. In nucleotides, the CDR3 is TGTGCCACCAGCAGAGTTCGACAGGGAGGACAGCCCCAGCATTTT.

The rearrangement uses TRBV2 and TRBJ1-1; TRBD1 might be the D (5 bases). CDR1 is SNHLY, CDR2 FYNNEI, per germline. V lost 8 bases, J lost 1 base, and 8 bases lay in between. This CDR3 has 12 residues. This CDR3 is CASGGQNTEAFF. CDR3 bases: TGTGCCAGCGGCGGACAGAACACTGAAGCTTTCTTT.